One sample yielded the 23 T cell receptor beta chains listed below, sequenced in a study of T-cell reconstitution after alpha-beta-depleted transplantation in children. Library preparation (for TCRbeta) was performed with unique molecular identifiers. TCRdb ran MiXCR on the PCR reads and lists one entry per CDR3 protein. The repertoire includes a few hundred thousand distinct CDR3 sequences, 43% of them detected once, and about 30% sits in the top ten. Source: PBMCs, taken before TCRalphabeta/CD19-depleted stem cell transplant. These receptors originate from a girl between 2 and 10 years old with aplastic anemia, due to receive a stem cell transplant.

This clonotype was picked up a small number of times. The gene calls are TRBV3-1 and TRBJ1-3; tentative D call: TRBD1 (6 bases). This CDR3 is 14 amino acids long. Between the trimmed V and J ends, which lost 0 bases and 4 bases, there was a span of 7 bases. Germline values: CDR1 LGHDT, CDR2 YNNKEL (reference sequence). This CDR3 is CASSQDGGGNTIYF. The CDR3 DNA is TGTGCCAGCAGCCAAGATGGGGGCGGAAACACCATATATTTT.

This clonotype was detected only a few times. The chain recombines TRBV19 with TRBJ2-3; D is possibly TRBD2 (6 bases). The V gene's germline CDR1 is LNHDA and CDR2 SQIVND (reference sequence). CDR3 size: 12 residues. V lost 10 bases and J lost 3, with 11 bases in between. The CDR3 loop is CATGRGTDTQYF. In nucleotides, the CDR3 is TGTGCCACGGGACGGGGGACAGATACGCAGTATTTT. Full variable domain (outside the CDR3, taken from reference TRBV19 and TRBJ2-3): DGGITQSPKYLFRKEGQNVTLSCEQNLNHDAMYWYRQDPGQGLRLIYYSQIVNDFQKGDIAEGYSVSREKKESFPLTVTSAQKNPTAFYLCATGRGTDTQYFGPGTRLTVL.

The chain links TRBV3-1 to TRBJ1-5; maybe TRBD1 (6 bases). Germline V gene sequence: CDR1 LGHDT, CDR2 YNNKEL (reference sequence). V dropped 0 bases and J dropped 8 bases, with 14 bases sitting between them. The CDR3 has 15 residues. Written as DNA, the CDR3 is TGTGCCAGCAGCCAAGATAACGGAGGGGGTAAGCCCCAGCATTTT. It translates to CASSQDNGGGKPQHF.

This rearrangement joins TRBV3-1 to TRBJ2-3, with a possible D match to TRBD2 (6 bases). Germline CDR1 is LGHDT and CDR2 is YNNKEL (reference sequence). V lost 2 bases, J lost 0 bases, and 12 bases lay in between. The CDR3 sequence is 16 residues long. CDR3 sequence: CASSQTPGLSTDTQYF. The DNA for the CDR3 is TGTGCCAGCAGCCAAACCCCGGGACTCAGCACAGATACGCAGTATTTT.

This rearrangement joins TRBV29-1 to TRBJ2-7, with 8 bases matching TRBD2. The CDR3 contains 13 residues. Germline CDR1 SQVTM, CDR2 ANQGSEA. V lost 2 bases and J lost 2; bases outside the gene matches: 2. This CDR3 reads CSVEFGGAYEQYF. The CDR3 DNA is TGCAGCGTTGAATTCGGGGGGGCCTACGAGCAGTACTTC.

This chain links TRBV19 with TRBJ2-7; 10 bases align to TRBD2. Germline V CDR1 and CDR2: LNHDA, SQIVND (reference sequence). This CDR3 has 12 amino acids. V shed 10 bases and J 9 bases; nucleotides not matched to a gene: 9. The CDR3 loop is CATGLARGGQYF. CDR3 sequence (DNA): TGTGCCACGGGACTAGCGCGAGGGGGGCAGTACTTC.

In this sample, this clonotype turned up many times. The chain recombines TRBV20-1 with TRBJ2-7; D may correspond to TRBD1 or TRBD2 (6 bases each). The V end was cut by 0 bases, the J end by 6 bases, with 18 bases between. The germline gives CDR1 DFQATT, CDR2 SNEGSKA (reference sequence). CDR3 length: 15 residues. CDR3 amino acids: CSAREGGLRPVEQYF. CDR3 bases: TGCAGTGCTAGAGAGGGGGGCCTCAGACCCGTCGAGCAGTACTTC.

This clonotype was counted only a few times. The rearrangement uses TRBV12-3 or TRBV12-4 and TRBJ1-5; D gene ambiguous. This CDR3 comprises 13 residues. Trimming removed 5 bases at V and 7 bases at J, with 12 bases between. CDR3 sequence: CASSLGLWQPQHF. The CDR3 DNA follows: TGTGCCAGCAGTCTCGGGTTATGGCAGCCCCAGCATTTT.

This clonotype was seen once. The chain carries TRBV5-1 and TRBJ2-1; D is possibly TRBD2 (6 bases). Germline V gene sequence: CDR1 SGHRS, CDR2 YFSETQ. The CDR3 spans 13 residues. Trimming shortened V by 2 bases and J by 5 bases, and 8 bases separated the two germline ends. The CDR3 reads CASSFERDNEQFF. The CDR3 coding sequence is TGCGCCAGCAGCTTTGAGCGGGACAATGAGCAGTTCTTC.

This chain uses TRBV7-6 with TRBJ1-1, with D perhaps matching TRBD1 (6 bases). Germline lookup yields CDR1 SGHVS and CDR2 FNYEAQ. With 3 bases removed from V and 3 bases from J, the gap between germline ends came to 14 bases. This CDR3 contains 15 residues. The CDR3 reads CASSFSRGGDTEAFF. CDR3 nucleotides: TGTGCCAGCAGCTTCAGCAGGGGTGGGGACACTGAAGCTTTCTTT.

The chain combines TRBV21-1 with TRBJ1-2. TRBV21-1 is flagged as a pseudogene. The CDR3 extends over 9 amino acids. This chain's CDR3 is CARRGGYTF. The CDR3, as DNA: TGTGCCCGCCGGGGAGGCTACACCTTC.

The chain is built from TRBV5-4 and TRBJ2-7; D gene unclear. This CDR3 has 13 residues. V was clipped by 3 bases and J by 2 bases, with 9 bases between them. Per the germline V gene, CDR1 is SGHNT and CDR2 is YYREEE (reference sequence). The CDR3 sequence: CASSSNPTYEQYF. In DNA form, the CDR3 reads TGTGCCAGCAGCTCCAATCCAACCTACGAGCAGTACTTC. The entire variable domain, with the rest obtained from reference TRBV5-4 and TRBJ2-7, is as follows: ETGVTQSPTHLIKTRGQQVTLRCSSQSGHNTVSWYQQALGQGPQFIFQYYREEENGRGNFPPRFSGLQFPNYSSELNVNALELDDSALYLCASSSNPTYEQYFGPGTRLTVT.

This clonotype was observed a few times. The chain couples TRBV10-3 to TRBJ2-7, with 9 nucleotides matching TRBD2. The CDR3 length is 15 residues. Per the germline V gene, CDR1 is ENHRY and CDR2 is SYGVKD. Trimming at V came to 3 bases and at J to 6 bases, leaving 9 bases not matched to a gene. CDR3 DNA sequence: TGTGCCATCAGTGATATTGGCGGGAGGGCCGTCGAGCAGTACTTC. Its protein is CAISDIGGRAVEQYF.

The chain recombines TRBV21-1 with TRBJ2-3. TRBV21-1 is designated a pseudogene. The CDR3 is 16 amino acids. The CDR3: CASSSRTGWDTDTQYF. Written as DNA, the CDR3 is TGTGCCAGCAGCTCTCGGACGGGTTGGGACACAGATACGCAGTATTTT.

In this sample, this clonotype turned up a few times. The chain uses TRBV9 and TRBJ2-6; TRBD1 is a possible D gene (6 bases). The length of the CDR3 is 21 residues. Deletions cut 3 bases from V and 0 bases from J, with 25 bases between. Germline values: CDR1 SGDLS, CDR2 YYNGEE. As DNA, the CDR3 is TGTGCCAGCAGCGACAACTTAACCCCCGACAGGTCAAGCTCTGGGGCCAACGTCCTGACTTTC. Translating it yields CASSDNLTPDRSSSGANVLTF.

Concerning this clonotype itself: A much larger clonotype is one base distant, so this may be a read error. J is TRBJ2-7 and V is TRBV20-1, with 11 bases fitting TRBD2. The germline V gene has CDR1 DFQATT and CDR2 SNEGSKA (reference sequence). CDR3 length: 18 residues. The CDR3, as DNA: TGCTGTGCTAGAGGTTCGGGACTAGCGGCCGGTCGCGGCTACGAGCAGTACTTC. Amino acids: CCARGSGLAAGRGYEQYF.

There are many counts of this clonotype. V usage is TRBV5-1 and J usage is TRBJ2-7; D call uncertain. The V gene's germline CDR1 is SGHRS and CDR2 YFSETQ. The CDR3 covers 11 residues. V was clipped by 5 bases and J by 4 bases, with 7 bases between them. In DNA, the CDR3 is TGCGCCAGCAGATCGGAATACGAGCAGTACTTC. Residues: CASRSEYEQYF.

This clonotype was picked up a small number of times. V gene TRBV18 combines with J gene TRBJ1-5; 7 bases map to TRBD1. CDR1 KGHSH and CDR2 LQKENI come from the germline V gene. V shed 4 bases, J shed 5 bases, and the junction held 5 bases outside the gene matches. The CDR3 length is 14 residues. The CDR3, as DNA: TGTGCCAGCTCACTGGGACAGTGGGATCAGCCCCAGCATTTT. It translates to CASSLGQWDQPQHF.

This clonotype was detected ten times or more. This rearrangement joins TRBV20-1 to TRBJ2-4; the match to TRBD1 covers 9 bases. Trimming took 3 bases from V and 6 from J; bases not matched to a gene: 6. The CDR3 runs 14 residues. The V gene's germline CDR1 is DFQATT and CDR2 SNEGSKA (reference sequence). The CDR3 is CSASHDRGLNIQYF. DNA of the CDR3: TGCAGTGCTAGCCACGACAGGGGGTTAAACATTCAGTACTTC.

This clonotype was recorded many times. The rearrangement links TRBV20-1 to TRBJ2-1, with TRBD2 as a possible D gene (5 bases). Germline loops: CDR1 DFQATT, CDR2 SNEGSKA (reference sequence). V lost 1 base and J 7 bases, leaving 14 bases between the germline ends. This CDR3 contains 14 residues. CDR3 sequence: CSARVMGVTNEQFF. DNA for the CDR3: TGCAGTGCTAGAGTGATGGGAGTAACAAATGAGCAGTTCTTC.

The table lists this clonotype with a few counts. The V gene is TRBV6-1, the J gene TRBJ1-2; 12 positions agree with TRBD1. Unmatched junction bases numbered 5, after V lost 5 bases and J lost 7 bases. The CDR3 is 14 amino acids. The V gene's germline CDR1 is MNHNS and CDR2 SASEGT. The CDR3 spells CASSRDRGRGGYTF. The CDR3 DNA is TGTGCCAGCAGTCGGGACAGGGGGCGCGGTGGCTACACCTTC.

The CDR3 nucleotides read TGCAGTGCTAGAGCCTATGGCGGGAGAGGATACAATGAGCAGTTCTTC. This sequence encodes CSARAYGGRGYNEQFF. The chain employs TRBV20-1 and TRBJ2-1, with 7 bases aligning to TRBD2. Per the germline V gene, CDR1 is DFQATT and CDR2 is SNEGSKA (reference sequence). V lost 1 base, J lost 4 bases, and 10 bases stayed unmatched. CDR3 length: 16 residues.

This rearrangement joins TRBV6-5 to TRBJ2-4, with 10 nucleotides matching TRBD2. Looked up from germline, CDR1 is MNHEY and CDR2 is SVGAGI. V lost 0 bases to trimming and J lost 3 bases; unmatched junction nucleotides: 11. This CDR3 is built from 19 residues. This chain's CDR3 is CASSYSLRASGGLKNIQYF. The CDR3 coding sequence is TGTGCCAGCAGTTACTCCCTCCGGGCTAGCGGGGGACTCAAAAACATTCAGTACTTC.